This entry lists 24 T cell receptor beta chains sequenced from one sample in a study of blood T cells in healthy people across ages. A second PCR of 7 to 11 cycles used a sample-barcoded 5' primer and a J-beta primer mix. MiXCR was run by TCRdb on the 5' RACE reads, yielding one entry per CDR3 protein. This table holds some 760,000 distinct CDR3 sequences, about 25% found once. The same sample was also studied in work on T cells of mothers and their children.

Sequencing was carried out using blood. These TCRs come from a boy aged 10-17 years in good health.

This clonotype was seen a few times. The chain employs TRBV11-3 and TRBJ1-1; TRBD1 matches at 10 bases. The CDR3 runs to 14 residues. V gave up 3 bases and J gave up 6 bases; unmatched junction bases: 4. The germline V gene has CDR1 SGHNT and CDR2 YENEEA. The CDR3 DNA reads as TGTGCCAGCAGCTTTGGGACAGGGGAACCTGAAGCTTTCTTT. Translated, it gives CASSFGTGEPEAFF.

Notes on this clonotype: Compared with germline, one end of the junction differs, possibly owing to a read error. The chain links TRBV5-1 to TRBJ2-1; maybe TRBD2 (6 bases). Germline-derived CDR1 and CDR2 are SGHRS and YFSETQ. The CDR3 sequence is 14 residues long. DNA of the CDR3: TGCGCCAGCAGCTTGGAACCCGGGACTCCTGGGTTGTTTTTC. The encoded protein is CASSLEPGTPGLFF.

The chain is built from TRBV20-1 and TRBJ2-1; D gene ambiguous. CDR3 length equals 10 residues. Trimming stripped 6 bases from V and 5 bases from J, with 5 bases between. Germline V CDR1 and CDR2: DFQATT, SNEGSKA (reference sequence). The CDR3 is CSAKHNEQFF. CDR3 bases: TGCAGTGCCAAACACAATGAGCAGTTCTTC.

A single count supports this clonotype. V usage is TRBV18 and J usage is TRBJ2-3; D ambiguous. Germline lookup yields CDR1 KGHSH and CDR2 LQKENI. The CDR3 is 15 amino acids. Trimming removed 2 bases at V and 7 bases at J, with 16 bases between. The CDR3 spells CASSPGAESTNTQYF. For the CDR3, the DNA is TGTGCCAGCTCACCAGGAGCAGAGAGTACGAATACGCAGTATTTT.

This clonotype showed up just a few times. For the CDR3, the DNA is TGTGCCAGCAAAGAGATGGCAGAAACCTACGAGCAGTACTTC. Protein product: CASKEMAETYEQYF. The rearrangement links TRBV2 to TRBJ2-5; D is unresolved. The J call may be in error: the DNA end matches TRBJ2-7 better. The CDR3 covers 14 residues. Germline assignment: CDR1 SNHLY and CDR2 FYNNEI.

The chain joins TRBV6-5 to TRBJ2-5; a possible D gene is TRBD2 (5 bases). The DNA end is a closer match to TRBJ2-1, so the J assignment may be wrong. The CDR3 has 14 amino acids. In germline, CDR1 is MNHEY, CDR2 SVGAGI. The CDR3: CASKKSGWNNEQFF. The CDR3 bases are TGTGCCAGCAAAAAATCGGGGTGGAACAATGAGCAGTTCTTC.

J is TRBJ1-1 and V is TRBV24-1; unclear D gene. This CDR3 is built from 13 residues. V dropped 7 bases and J dropped 1 base, with 9 bases sitting between them. CDR1 is KGHDR, CDR2 SFDVKD, per germline. The CDR3: CATRAGRNTEAFF. The DNA for the CDR3 is TGTGCCACCAGGGCGGGCAGGAACACTGAAGCTTTCTTT.

The chain carries TRBV7-9 and TRBJ2-6, with 7 bases matching TRBD1. There are 18 residues in the CDR3. V was pared by 5 bases and J by 0 bases, with 10 bases of the junction left unmatched. Germline V gene sequence: CDR1 SEHNR, CDR2 FQNEAQ (reference sequence). The DNA of the CDR3 is TGTGCCAGCAGCCAACGGCAGGGACAGTACTCTGGGGCCAACGTCCTGACTTTC. This sequence encodes CASSQRQGQYSGANVLTF.

The chain couples TRBV20-1 to TRBJ2-3; maybe TRBD1 (5 bases). V lost 6 bases to trimming and J lost 0 bases, with 16 bases between them. This CDR3 has 15 residues. Germline values: CDR1 DFQATT, CDR2 SNEGSKA (reference sequence). The CDR3 loop reads CSARHTGYSTDTQYF. DNA of the CDR3: TGCAGTGCCAGACATACAGGATATAGCACAGATACGCAGTATTTT.

This clonotype was seen more than once but under ten times. Here the CDR3 reads CAISKGTLAGGFNEQFF. CDR3 bases: TGTGCCATCAGTAAAGGGACATTAGCGGGAGGCTTCAATGAGCAGTTCTTC. The rearrangement joins TRBV10-3 to TRBJ2-1, with 10 bases lining up with TRBD2. Germline values: CDR1 ENHRY, CDR2 SYGVKD. The CDR3 totals 17 residues. The J segment lost 6 bases and the V segment lost 5 bases, leaving 13 bases of the junction unmatched.

The J gene is TRBJ2-7, the V gene TRBV28; D is unresolved. There are 14 residues in the CDR3. The V gene's germline CDR1 is MDHEN and CDR2 SYDVKM. Trimming stripped 5 bases from V and 2 bases from J, with 13 bases between. The CDR3 DNA is TGTGCCAGCAGTCTCCCGACGGGTACCTACGAGCAGTACTTC. It yields the protein CASSLPTGTYEQYF.

In its sample, this clonotype was seen a few times. This chain connects TRBV28 to TRBJ2-1; possibly TRBD1 or TRBD2 for D (5 bases each). The CDR3 has 14 residues. The germline gives CDR1 MDHEN, CDR2 SYDVKM. Trimming left V 11 bases short and J 4 bases short, with 18 bases between. The CDR3 bases are TGTGCCGTTCCCGGGACCCCACCTTACAATGAGCAGTTCTTC. The encoded protein is CAVPGTPPYNEQFF.

The genes are TRBV20-1 and TRBJ2-5; D not resolved. The CDR3 covers 15 residues. Germline CDR1 reads DFQATT; CDR2 reads SNEGSKA (reference sequence). V lost 4 bases and J 5 bases, leaving 20 bases between the germline ends. The CDR3 region has the DNA TGCAGTGCTACCCCGAATCCTTCACGGGCGGAGACCCAGTACTTC. It yields the protein CSATPNPSRAETQYF.

In its sample, this clonotype was seen a few times. The CDR3 coding sequence is TGCAGCGTTGAAAACGGGAGGGCACCAGATACGCAGTATTTT. This encodes CSVENGRAPDTQYF. The genes are TRBV29-1 and TRBJ2-3; 8 nucleotides line up with TRBD2. The CDR3 is 14 amino acids. J lost 4 bases, V lost 2 bases, and 5 bases had no gene match. Germline values: CDR1 SQVTM, CDR2 ANQGSEA.

The chain uses TRBV5-5 and TRBJ2-3; the D gene is possibly TRBD2 (6 bases). CDR1 and CDR2 from the germline V gene are SGHKS and YYEKEE (reference sequence). The V end was cut by 0 bases, the J end by 0 bases, with 8 bases between. The CDR3 spans 15 residues. CDR3 in amino acids: CASSLVAASTDTQYF. In DNA, the CDR3 is TGTGCCAGCAGCTTGGTAGCGGCTAGCACAGATACGCAGTATTTT.

This sequence joins TRBV28 and TRBJ2-5; 8 nucleotides align to TRBD2. V lost 8 bases, J lost 3 bases, and 11 bases stayed unmatched. In germline, CDR1 is MDHEN, CDR2 SYDVKM. The CDR3 totals 15 residues. The CDR3 DNA is TGTGCCAGCGGTTACGGGCCAGCGGGAGAAGAGACCCAGTACTTC. This gives the protein CASGYGPAGEETQYF.

The chain links TRBV9 to TRBJ2-7; 8 bases are a match to TRBD1. Germline V gene sequence: CDR1 SGDLS, CDR2 YYNGEE. The CDR3 length is 14 residues. The ends lost 0 bases at V and 6 bases at J; junction bases unmatched: 5. As DNA, the CDR3 is TGTGCCAGCAGCGTAGTAGGGACAGGTAGCGAGCAGTACTTC. Translation: CASSVVGTGSEQYF.

Only a few counts were recorded for this clonotype. This sequence joins TRBV7-9 and TRBJ2-7; the match to TRBD2 covers 7 bases. The germline V gene encodes CDR1 SEHNR and CDR2 FQNEAQ (reference sequence). This CDR3 region has 13 residues. Trimming cost V 8 bases and J 1 base; bases outside gene matches: 5. For the CDR3, the DNA is TGTGCCAGCGAAGCGGGGAGATCCTACGAGCAGTACTTC. Translation: CASEAGRSYEQYF.

The chain combines TRBV5-1 with TRBJ2-7; D might be TRBD1 (5 bases). The V end lost 2 bases, the J end lost 6 bases, and 9 bases lay between the germline ends. The germline CDR1 and CDR2 sequences are SGHRS and YFSETQ. There are 12 residues in the CDR3. As DNA, the CDR3 is TGCGCCAGCAGCTTCCAGGGAAGCGAGCAGTACTTC. Protein: CASSFQGSEQYF.

This clonotype was seen a handful of times. This sequence joins TRBV6-1 and TRBJ2-1; 9 bases are a match to TRBD1. Per the germline V gene, CDR1 is MNHNS and CDR2 is SASEGT. Unmatched junction bases numbered 6, after V lost 4 bases and J lost 8 bases. CDR3 size: 14 residues. The CDR3 spells CASSAGTGNDEQFF. CDR3 sequence (DNA): TGTGCCAGCAGTGCTGGGACAGGGAACGATGAGCAGTTCTTC.

In the case of this clonotype: A read error may produce the germline difference seen at one junction end. The rearrangement links TRBV14 to TRBJ2-5, with D perhaps matching TRBD1 (5 bases). Germline V gene lookup returns CDR1 SGHDN and CDR2 FVKESK. The CDR3 has 14 residues. The CDR3 here is CAGSRSQGWETQYF. CDR3 DNA: TGTGCCGGCAGCCGATCCCAGGGTTGGGAGACCCAGTACTTC.

This clonotype turned up a few times. The chain uses TRBV10-1 and TRBJ2-5, with a tentative D call TRBD2 (5 bases). The better agreement between TRBJ2-1 and the DNA end casts doubt on the J call. This CDR3 spans 14 amino acids. CDR1 is WNHNN and CDR2 is SYGVQD in the germline V gene (reference sequence). The CDR3 is CASSDRWGANEQFF. The CDR3 nucleotides read TGCGCCAGCAGTGATAGGTGGGGAGCGAATGAGCAGTTCTTC.

This clonotype has more than one count but fewer than ten. This sequence joins TRBV9 and TRBJ2-5; D not certain. The DNA end lines up better with TRBJ2-7; the J call may be wrong. The CDR3 is made up of 13 amino acids. Germline loops: CDR1 SGDLS, CDR2 YYNGEE. CDR3 sequence (DNA): TGTGCCAGCAGCGTAGCTGTAGGCCACGAGCAGTACTTC. Translating gives CASSVAVGHEQYF.

The table lists this clonotype with a few counts. The chain joins TRBV7-6 to TRBJ2-5, with TRBD1 identical over 7 bases. The DNA end is a closer match to TRBJ2-7, so the J assignment may be wrong. The germline gives CDR1 SGHVS, CDR2 FNYEAQ. The length of the CDR3 is 15 residues. DNA of the CDR3: TGTGCCAGCAGCTTAACGGCAGGGGGTTCCTACGAGCAGTACTTC. Protein product: CASSLTAGGSYEQYF.